What follows are 23 T cell receptor beta chains derived from one specimen sequenced in a study of blood T cell repertoires in COVID-19 (dated by TCRdb to 2019 to 2021). Libraries were made using the immunoSEQ multiplex PCR assay. This immuneACCESS table, as held by TCRdb, lists in-frame sequences with V and J called but not all clones. Of the missing ones, under half trace to an unresolved V gene in checked studies; the others have no known cause. The sample includes about 220,000 clones, with 88% observed a single time. In total, the top ten clones hold under 3% of the sample. Sequencing input: PBMCs or T cells enriched from blood (not recorded which). The receptors were gathered from a woman in her thirties who had recovered from COVID-19.

This clone was seen a single time. V usage is TRBV7-9 and J usage is TRBJ1-1, with D unclear. Germline V lookup: CDR1 SEHNR, CDR2 FQNEAQ (reference sequence). Between the trimmed V and J ends, which lost 5 bases and 3 bases, there was a span of 13 bases. The CDR3 runs 14 residues. The CDR3 sequence is CASSGRRRDTEAFF. For the CDR3, the DNA is TGTGCCAGCAGCGGTAGACGGAGGGACACTGAAGCTTTCTTT.

The CDR3 DNA sequence: TGTGCCAGCAGTTCATACACAGGGGGTCAGCCCCAGCATTTT. As protein: CASSSYTGGQPQHF. This chain uses TRBV6-5 with TRBJ1-5; 8 positions agree with TRBD1. Germline V gene sequence: CDR1 MNHEY, CDR2 SVGAGI. Trimming removed 4 bases from V and 6 bases from J; junction bases left unmatched: 5. The CDR3 has 14 residues.

V usage is TRBV25-1 and J usage is TRBJ1-2; D unclear. The germline V gene encodes CDR1 MGHDK and CDR2 SYGVNS. This CDR3 region has 14 residues. V was pared by 3 bases and J by 3 bases, with 11 bases between. CDR3 DNA: TGTGCCAGCAGTGACAGAAACGTCGACTATGGCTACACCTTC. Encoded protein: CASSDRNVDYGYTF.

This chain joins TRBV3-1 (or the pseudogene TRBV3-2) and TRBJ2-3, with D perhaps TRBD1 (5 bases). The germline gives CDR1 LGHDT, CDR2 YNNKEL (reference sequence). The CDR3 is 14 amino acids. V lost 4 bases and J lost 2, with 10 bases in between. The chain's CDR3 is CASSRQGTTDTQYF. DNA of the CDR3: TGTGCCAGCAGCCGTCAGGGAACCACAGATACGCAGTATTTT.

The chain links TRBV19 to TRBJ2-5, with a tentative D call TRBD2 (6 bases). Germline lookup yields CDR1 LNHDA and CDR2 SQIVND (reference sequence). Trimming took 5 bases from V and 1 from J, leaving 14 bases between them. This CDR3 comprises 15 residues. CDR3 nucleotide sequence: TGTGCCAGTAGTCCCAGGCGGGGCGGCCAAGAGACCCAGTACTTC. This codes for CASSPRRGGQETQYF.

V gene TRBV5-1 combines with J gene TRBJ1-4; D may be TRBD1 (6 bases). The V gene's germline CDR1 is SGHRS and CDR2 YFSETQ. The V end lost 1 base, the J end lost 11 bases, and 15 bases lay between the germline ends. This CDR3 comprises 14 residues. This CDR3 reads CASSLTMDSLKLFF. CDR3 coding DNA: TGCGCCAGCAGCTTGACAATGGACAGCCTTAAACTGTTTTTT. Drawing the rest from reference TRBV5-1 and TRBJ1-4, the complete variable domain is KAGVTQTPRYLIKTRGQQVTLSCSPISGHRSVSWYQQTPGQGLQFLFEYFSETQRNKGNFPGRFSGRQFSNSRSEMNVSTLELGDSALYLCASSLTMDSLKLFFGSGTQLSVL.

The chain employs TRBV28 and TRBJ2-1, with D maybe TRBD1 (5 bases). Germline CDR1 is MDHEN and CDR2 is SYDVKM. Trimming stripped 1 base from V and 7 bases from J, with 8 bases between. The CDR3 loop spans 13 amino acids. The CDR3 loop reads CASSLFQGNEQFF. The CDR3 DNA sequence: TGTGCCAGCAGTTTATTTCAGGGAAATGAGCAGTTCTTC.

CDR3 sequence (DNA): TGTGCCAGCAGCTCCCGGGGACAGGGGGCGCCGGCCTATGGCTACACCTTC. As protein: CASSSRGQGAPAYGYTF. V gene TRBV7-9 combines with J gene TRBJ1-2; 12 nucleotides agree with TRBD1. The CDR3 is made up of 17 amino acids. CDR1 is SEHNR, CDR2 FQNEAQ, per germline (reference sequence). The V and J ends lost 4 bases and 4 bases, in that order; junction bases with no gene match: 10. Based on the CDR3 plus reference TRBV7-9 and TRBJ1-2, the full variable domain is DTGVSQNPRHKITKRGQNVTFRCDPISEHNRLYWYRQTLGQGPEFLTYFQNEAQLEKSRLLSDRFSAERPKGSFSTLEIQRTEQGDSAMYLCASSSRGQGAPAYGYTFGSGTRLTVV.

This chain uses TRBV6-2 or TRBV6-3 with TRBJ2-1, with a possible D match to TRBD2 (5 bases). CDR3 length: 14 amino acids. Looked up from germline, CDR1 is MNHEY and CDR2 is SVGEGT. With 0 bases removed from V and 7 bases from J, the gap between germline ends came to 10 bases. The CDR3 nucleotides are TGTGCCAGCAGTTACTCACTCGGGGTTAATGAGCAGTTCTTC. Its translation is CASSYSLGVNEQFF.

The chain is built from TRBV9 and TRBJ1-1; D is possibly TRBD1 (6 bases). The V end was cut by 3 bases, the J end by 0 bases, with 9 bases between. The CDR3 contains 14 residues. Germline CDR1 is SGDLS and CDR2 is YYNGEE. The CDR3 bases are TGTGCCAGCAGCGCGGACAGTATGAACACTGAAGCTTTCTTT. Residues: CASSADSMNTEAFF.

This chain connects TRBV2 to TRBJ2-5, with a tentative D call TRBD2 (6 bases). The CDR3 runs to 14 residues. V gave up 2 bases and J gave up 4 bases, with 11 bases separating them. CDR1 SNHLY and CDR2 FYNNEI come from the germline V gene. This CDR3 reads CASSEWTGGETQYF. The CDR3 coding sequence is TGTGCCAGCAGTGAATGGACCGGGGGAGAGACCCAGTACTTC.

CDR3 DNA: TGTGCCAGCAGCCCGACAGGGAGCCTAACTGAAGCTTTCTTT. Translating it yields CASSPTGSLTEAFF. The rearrangement links TRBV9 to TRBJ1-1; 7 nucleotides line up with TRBD1. V lost 4 bases, J lost 5 bases, and 8 bases stayed unmatched. This CDR3 is built from 14 residues. CDR1 is SGDLS, CDR2 YYNGEE, per germline.

The V and J genes are TRBV6-1 and TRBJ2-7; 10 bases agree with TRBD1. This CDR3 contains 17 residues. Trimming at V came to 4 bases and at J to 0 bases, leaving 9 bases not matched to a gene. Germline CDR1 reads MNHNS; CDR2 reads SASEGT. CDR3 region: CASSAFRGQGSSYEQYF. The CDR3 DNA sequence: TGTGCCAGCAGTGCCTTCCGGGGACAGGGGAGCTCCTACGAGCAGTACTTC.

V and J are TRBV6-5 and TRBJ1-1; D is ambiguous. The germline gives CDR1 MNHEY, CDR2 SVGAGI. The CDR3 is 12 amino acids. V was shortened by 5 bases and J by 4 bases, with 8 bases between the two germline ends. CDR3 residues: CASSRGGTEAFF. The CDR3 bases are TGTGCCAGCAGTCGGGGTGGCACTGAAGCTTTCTTT.

V and J are TRBV3-1 (or the pseudogene TRBV3-2) and TRBJ2-7; unclear D gene. The V gene lost 1 base and the J gene lost 5 bases, with 6 bases spanning the gap. CDR1 LGHDT and CDR2 YNNKEL come from the germline V gene (reference sequence). This CDR3 spans 12 amino acids. CDR3 region: CASSQVNNEQYF. The CDR3 DNA sequence: TGTGCCAGCAGCCAAGTTAATAACGAGCAGTACTTC.

The rearrangement uses TRBV25-1 and TRBJ2-7, with 8 nucleotides matching TRBD1. This CDR3 is 16 amino acids long. Germline values: CDR1 MGHDK, CDR2 SYGVNS. With 3 bases clipped from V and 0 bases from J, the junction kept 7 bases outside the gene matches. The CDR3 region has the DNA TGTGCCAGCAGTGACCCCGGACAGGGAAACTCCTACGAGCAGTACTTC. It specifies CASSDPGQGNSYEQYF.

The chain uses TRBV5-1 and TRBJ1-3; D possibly corresponds to TRBD1 (6 bases). Germline V gene lookup returns CDR1 SGHRS and CDR2 YFSETQ. Trimming stripped 0 bases from V and 3 bases from J, with 10 bases between. The CDR3 extends over 15 amino acids. The CDR3 nucleotides read TGCGCCAGCAGCTTGGACAGGGACCTTGGAAACACCATATATTTT. This sequence encodes CASSLDRDLGNTIYF.

The gene calls are TRBV18 and TRBJ1-5; 7 bases are shared with TRBD1. CDR3 length equals 15 residues. CDR1 is KGHSH and CDR2 is LQKENI in the germline V gene. V trimming: 5 bases; J trimming: 3 bases; junction bases outside the gene matches: 7. CDR3: CASSSTGRSNQPQHF. The CDR3 bases are TGTGCCAGCTCATCGACAGGGAGATCCAATCAGCCCCAGCATTTT.

The rearrangement uses TRBV9 and TRBJ2-5; TRBD2 matches 7 bases. The germline V gene encodes CDR1 SGDLS and CDR2 YYNGEE. J lost 1 base, V lost 1 base, and 10 bases had no gene match. The CDR3 is 17 residues long. DNA of the CDR3: TGTGCCAGCAGCGTACCCCATGGGGGAGGGCCCCAAGAGACCCAGTACTTC. Translation: CASSVPHGGGPQETQYF.

V and J are TRBV4-3 and TRBJ2-7, with D tentatively TRBD1 (5 bases). Germline V gene data show CDR1 as LGHNA and CDR2 as YSLEER. The CDR3 runs 14 residues. V lost 0 bases, J lost 7 bases, and 13 bases lay in between. CDR3 loop: CASSQDAGYKEQYF. The CDR3 nucleotides are TGCGCCAGCAGCCAAGATGCAGGGTATAAGGAGCAGTACTTC.

The V and J genes are TRBV10-3 and TRBJ1-2, with 8 bases lining up with TRBD1. The CDR3 has 15 residues. The J segment lost 5 bases and the V segment lost 4 bases, leaving 9 bases of the junction unmatched. Germline assignment: CDR1 ENHRY and CDR2 SYGVKD. The CDR3 is CAISVGQGPLYGYTF. The CDR3 nucleotides are TGTGCCATCAGTGTCGGACAGGGACCTTTGTATGGCTACACCTTC.

The V gene is TRBV28, the J gene TRBJ1-5, with D tentatively TRBD1 (6 bases). The length of the CDR3 is 12 residues. Per germline, CDR1 MDHEN and CDR2 SYDVKM. Trimming removed 5 bases from V and 7 bases from J, with 9 bases in between. DNA of the CDR3: TGTGCCAGCAGTCCACAGGGACAGCCCCAGCATTTT. Protein sequence: CASSPQGQPQHF.

The chain carries TRBV5-1 and TRBJ2-7; no definite D call. This CDR3 has 11 amino acids. Germline CDR1 reads SGHRS; CDR2 reads YFSETQ. V lost 4 bases and J 5 bases, leaving 7 bases between the germline ends. The CDR3 nucleotides are TGCGCCAGCAGCCAAGAGGACGAGCAGTACTTC. As protein: CASSQEDEQYF.